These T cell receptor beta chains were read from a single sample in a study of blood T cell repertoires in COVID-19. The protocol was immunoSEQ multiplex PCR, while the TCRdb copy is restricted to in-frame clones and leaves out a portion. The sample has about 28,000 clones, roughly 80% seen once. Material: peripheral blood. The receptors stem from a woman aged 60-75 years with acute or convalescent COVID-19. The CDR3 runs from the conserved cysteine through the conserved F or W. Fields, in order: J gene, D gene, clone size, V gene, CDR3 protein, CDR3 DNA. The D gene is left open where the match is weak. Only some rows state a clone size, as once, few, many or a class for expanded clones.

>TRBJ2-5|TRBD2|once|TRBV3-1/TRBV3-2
CASSLGLVQETQYF
TGTGCCAGCAGCCTAGGACTAGTCCAAGAGACCCAGTACTTC
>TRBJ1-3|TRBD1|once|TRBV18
CASSPRIPGQGGNTIYF
TGTGCCAGCTCACCACGGATTCCGGGACAGGGTGGAAACACCATATATTTT
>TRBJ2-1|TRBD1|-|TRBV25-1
CASSDRGLVQFF
TGTGCCAGCAGTGACAGGGGGCTGGTGCAGTTCTTC
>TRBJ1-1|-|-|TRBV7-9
CASSLTRTGGNTEAFF
TGTGCCAGCAGCTTAACCCGCACTGGAGGGAACACTGAAGCTTTCTTT
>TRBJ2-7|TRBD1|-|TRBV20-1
CSASGQGAEQYF
TGCAGTGCTAGTGGCCAGGGGGCCGAGCAGTACTTC
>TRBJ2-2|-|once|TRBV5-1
CASSLAGQGQSGELFF
TGCGCCAGCAGCTTGGCGGGGCAGGGGCAAAGCGGGGAGCTGTTTTTT
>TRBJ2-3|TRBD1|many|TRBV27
CASSLSRGLRGRTDTQYF
TGTGCCAGCAGTTTATCGAGGGGCCTCAGGGGGCGCACAGATACGCAGTATTTT
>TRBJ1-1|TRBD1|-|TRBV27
CASRKTGTGGNTEAFF
TGTGCCAGCAGAAAGACCGGGACAGGGGGGAACACTGAAGCTTTCTTT
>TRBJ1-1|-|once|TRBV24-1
CATRSPAGTEAFF
TGTGCCACCAGGTCCCCGGCAGGCACTGAAGCTTTCTTT
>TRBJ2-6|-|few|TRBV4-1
CASSQIQGSGANVLTF
TGCGCCAGCAGCCAAATCCAGGGCTCTGGGGCCAACGTCCTGACTTTC
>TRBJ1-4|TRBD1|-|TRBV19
CATAPRGARQGSEKLFF
TGTGCCACCGCCCCCAGGGGGGCGCGGCAGGGATCTGAAAAACTGTTTTTT
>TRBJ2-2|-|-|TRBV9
CASSVGDWDINTGELFF
TGTGCCAGCAGCGTAGGGGATTGGGACATCAACACCGGGGAGCTGTTTTTT
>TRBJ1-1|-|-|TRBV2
CASSVTPNTEAFF
TGTGCCAGCAGTGTGACACCGAACACTGAAGCTTTCTTT
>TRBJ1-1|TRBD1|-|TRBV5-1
CASSLEGQNMNTEAFF
TGCGCCAGCAGCTTGGAGGGACAGAACATGAACACTGAAGCTTTCTTT
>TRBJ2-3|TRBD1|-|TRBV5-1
CASSPTGTGQATQYF
TGCGCCAGCAGCCCAACGGGGACAGGGCAAGCTACGCAGTATTTT
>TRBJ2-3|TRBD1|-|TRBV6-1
CASSEARDREYF
TGTGCCAGCAGTGAAGCCCGAGACAGGGAGTATTTT
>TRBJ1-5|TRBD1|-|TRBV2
CASSATGGDQPQHF
TGTGCCAGCAGTGCGACAGGGGGAGATCAGCCCCAGCATTTT
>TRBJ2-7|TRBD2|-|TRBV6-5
CASTGGAGISYEQYF
TGTGCCAGCACTGGGGGAGCGGGGATCTCCTACGAGCAGTACTTC
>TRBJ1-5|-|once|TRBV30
CAWSTFQGNQPQHF
TGTGCCTGGAGTACCTTTCAGGGAAACCAGCCCCAGCATTTT
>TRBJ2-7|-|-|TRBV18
CASSPQGPPSSYEQYF
TGTGCCAGCTCACCGCAGGGGCCTCCGAGCTCCTACGAGCAGTACTTC
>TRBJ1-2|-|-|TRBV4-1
CASSQDAPGGGDRYGYTF
TGCGCCAGCAGCCAAGACGCCCCTGGGGGGGGCGATCGCTATGGCTACACCTTC
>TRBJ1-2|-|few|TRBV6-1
CASSDWAGDGYTF
TGTGCCAGCAGTGATTGGGCGGGGGATGGCTACACCTTC